The sequence of this T cell receptor beta chain was determined in a study of shared clonotypes between healthy human individuals. As for the study in general: The plates for each donor numbered three CD4 naive, three CD4 memory, two CD8 naive and one CD8 memory. Broader study findings: Between a few donors, naive CD4 clonotypes were shared at a level of about 5%. Compared with memory subsets, naive subsets generally had larger estimated richness. When compared with the clonotypes that were shared by all four sorted-subset donors, the non-shared clonotypes turned out to have lower generation probabilities.

Libraries were prepared by immunoSEQ multiplex PCR; TCRdb keeps only in-frame clonotypes and omits some of them. The table has about 2,100,000 clones, approximately 94% seen once; the top ten hold around 1.7%. Worth noting for this clone: Its antigen is undetermined.

Naive CD8 isolation took CD45RO-negative cells positively selected for CCR7 and excluded terminally differentiated effector memory CD45RA+ cells. This CDR3 region has 15 residues. The germline V gene has CDR1 SEHNR and CDR2 FQNEAQ (reference sequence). V shed 4 bases, J shed 0 bases, and the junction held 5 bases outside the gene matches. The sample was naive CD8+ T cells from PBMCs. The sequence derives from a man aged 18 to 29 in good health. Some clones in this sample may be carry-over from other donors' samples. The chain joins TRBV7-9 to TRBJ2-5, with 7 bases identical to TRBD1. The DNA for the CDR3 is TGTGCCAGCAGCTCGCCGGGACAGAACCAAGAGACCCAGTACTTC. Translating it yields CASSSPGQNQETQYF.